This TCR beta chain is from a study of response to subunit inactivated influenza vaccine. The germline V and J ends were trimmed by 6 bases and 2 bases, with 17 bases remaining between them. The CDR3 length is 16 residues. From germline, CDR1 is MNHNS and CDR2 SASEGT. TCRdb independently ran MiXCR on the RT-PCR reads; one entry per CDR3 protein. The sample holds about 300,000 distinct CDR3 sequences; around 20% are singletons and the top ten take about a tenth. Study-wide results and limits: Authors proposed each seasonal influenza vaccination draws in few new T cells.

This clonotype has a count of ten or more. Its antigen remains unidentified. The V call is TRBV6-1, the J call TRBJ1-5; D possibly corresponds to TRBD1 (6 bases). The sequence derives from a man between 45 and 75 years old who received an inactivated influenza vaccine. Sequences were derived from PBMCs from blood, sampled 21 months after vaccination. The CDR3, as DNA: TGTGCCAGCAGCGATACTTGGACAGCGGGCAATCAGCCCCAGCATTTT. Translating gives CASSDTWTAGNQPQHF.